This T cell receptor beta chain was captured by sequencing in a study of cytomegalovirus exposure and HLA in healthy donors. In the study overall: The approximately 600 first-cohort repertoires shared a platform with the 120 validation repertoires, as reported in a later analysis.

Whole-study findings and limits: Most TCR sequences proved rare, with some public TCRs found in many donors. A list of 150 or so TCR beta chains associated with cytomegalovirus was given. Published work reported that the classifier diagnosed cytomegalovirus status with high specificity and sensitivity.

The V segment lost 6 bases and the J segment 6 bases; nucleotides outside the gene matches: 3. Germline CDR1 reads MNHNS; CDR2 reads SASEGT. The CDR3 consists of 13 residues. Comments on this clone: What it recognizes is unknown.

Libraries were prepared by immunoSEQ multiplex PCR; TCRdb keeps only in-frame clonotypes and omits some of them. The profile shows fewer than 150,000 clones, 82% of them singletons. Material: PBMCs. The sequence came from a man aged 25-40 years in good health and CMV-seropositive. The gene calls are TRBV6-1 and TRBJ2-1; 9 nucleotides agree with TRBD1. DNA of the CDR3: TGTGCCAGCAGGGGGACAGGGCGCAATGAGCAGTTCTTC. Residues: CASRGTGRNEQFF.